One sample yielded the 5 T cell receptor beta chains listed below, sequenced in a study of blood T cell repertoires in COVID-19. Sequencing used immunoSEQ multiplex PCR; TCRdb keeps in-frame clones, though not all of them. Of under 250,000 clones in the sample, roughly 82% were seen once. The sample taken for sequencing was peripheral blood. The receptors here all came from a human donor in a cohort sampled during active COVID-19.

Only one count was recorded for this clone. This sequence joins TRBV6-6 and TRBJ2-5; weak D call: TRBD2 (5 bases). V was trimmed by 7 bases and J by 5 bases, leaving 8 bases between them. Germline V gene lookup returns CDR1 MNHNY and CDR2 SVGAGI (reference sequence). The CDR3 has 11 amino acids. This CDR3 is CASTRGETQYF. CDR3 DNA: TGTGCCAGCACCCGAGGGGAGACCCAGTACTTC.

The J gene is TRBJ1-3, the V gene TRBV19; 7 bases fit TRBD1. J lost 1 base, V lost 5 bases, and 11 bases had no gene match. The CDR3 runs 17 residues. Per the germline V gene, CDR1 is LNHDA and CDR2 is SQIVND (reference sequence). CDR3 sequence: CASSPYWTGSSGNTIYF. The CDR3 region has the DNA TGTGCCAGTAGTCCGTATTGGACAGGTAGTTCTGGAAACACCATATATTTT.

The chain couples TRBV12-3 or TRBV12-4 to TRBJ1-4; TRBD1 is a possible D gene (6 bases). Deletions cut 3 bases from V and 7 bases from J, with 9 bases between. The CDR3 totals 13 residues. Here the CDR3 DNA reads TGTGCCAGCAGTTTCGTCAGGGGTGAAAAACTGTTTTTT. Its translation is CASSFVRGEKLFF.

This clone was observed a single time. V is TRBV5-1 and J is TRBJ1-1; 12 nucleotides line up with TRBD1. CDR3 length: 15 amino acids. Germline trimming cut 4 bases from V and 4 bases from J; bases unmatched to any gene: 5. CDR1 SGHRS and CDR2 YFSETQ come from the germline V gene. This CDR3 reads CASSNLGQGATEAFF. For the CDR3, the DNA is TGCGCCAGCAGCAATCTGGGACAGGGGGCCACTGAAGCTTTCTTT.

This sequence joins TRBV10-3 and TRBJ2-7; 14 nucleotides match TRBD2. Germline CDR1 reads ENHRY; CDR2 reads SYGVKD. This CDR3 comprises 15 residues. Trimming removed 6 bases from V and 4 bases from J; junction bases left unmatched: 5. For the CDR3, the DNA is TGTGCCATCAGCCTGGGACTAGCGGGAGAATACGAGCAGTACTTC. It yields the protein CAISLGLAGEYEQYF.